Below, one T cell receptor beta chain is given with its context. The target antigen is unknown. The data were obtained in a study of T cell repertoires in cytomegalovirus infection. CDR3 length: 16 residues. Germline CDR1 and CDR2: SGHVS and FQNEAQ. V was cut by 7 bases and J by 0 bases, with 13 bases left in between. TCRdb reprocessed the reads with MiXCR, giving one entry per CDR3 protein. The sample lists approximately 43,000 distinct CDR3 sequences; 20% were seen once. This chain links TRBV7-8 with TRBJ1-6; D remains ambiguous. The sample consisted of PBMCs, sequenced either directly or after in vitro stimulation (not recorded which). The receptor's source is a human donor in good health (CMV status not recorded). Some clones in this sample may be carry-over from other donors' samples. As DNA, the CDR3 is TGTGCCAGCACCGCCCTGGGCGGCTCCTATAATTCACCCCTCCACTTT. As protein: CASTALGGSYNSPLHF.